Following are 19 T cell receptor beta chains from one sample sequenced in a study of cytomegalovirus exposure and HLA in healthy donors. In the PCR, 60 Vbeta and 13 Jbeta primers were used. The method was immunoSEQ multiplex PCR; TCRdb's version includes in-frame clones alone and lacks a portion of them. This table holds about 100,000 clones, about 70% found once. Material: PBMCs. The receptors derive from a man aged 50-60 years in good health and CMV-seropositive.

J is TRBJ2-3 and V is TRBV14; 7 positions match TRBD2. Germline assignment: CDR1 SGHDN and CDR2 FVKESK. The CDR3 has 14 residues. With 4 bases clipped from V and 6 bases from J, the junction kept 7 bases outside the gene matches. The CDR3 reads CASSPQRGWDTQYF. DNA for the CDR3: TGTGCCAGCAGCCCTCAGCGGGGCTGGGATACGCAGTATTTT.

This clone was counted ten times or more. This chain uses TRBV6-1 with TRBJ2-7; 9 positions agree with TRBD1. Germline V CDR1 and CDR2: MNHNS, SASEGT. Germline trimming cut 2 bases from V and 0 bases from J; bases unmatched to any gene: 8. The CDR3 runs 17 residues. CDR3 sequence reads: CASSEPTGGTYSYEQYF. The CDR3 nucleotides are TGTGCCAGCAGTGAACCGACAGGGGGAACCTACTCCTACGAGCAGTACTTC.

CDR3 coding DNA: TGTGCCAGCAGCCCCGGACAACTCGCCGCTTACGAGCAGTACTTC. It translates to CASSPGQLAAYEQYF. V is TRBV11-2 and J is TRBJ2-7, with D possibly TRBD1 on 5 matching bases. The V gene's germline CDR1 is SGHAT and CDR2 FQNNGV. V was trimmed by 5 bases and J by 4 bases, leaving 18 bases between them. The CDR3 length is 15 residues.

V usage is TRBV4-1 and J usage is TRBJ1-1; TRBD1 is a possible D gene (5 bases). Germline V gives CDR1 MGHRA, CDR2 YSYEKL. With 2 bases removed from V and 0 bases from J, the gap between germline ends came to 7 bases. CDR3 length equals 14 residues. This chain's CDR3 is CASSQLQVNTEAFF. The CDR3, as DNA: TGCGCCAGCAGCCAACTACAGGTGAACACTGAAGCTTTCTTT.

The CDR3 coding sequence is TGTGCCACCCAACGGGGGACTAGCGATTACGAGCAGTACTTC. It is translated as CATQRGTSDYEQYF. The chain combines TRBV6-1 with TRBJ2-7; 10 bases are a match to TRBD2. The CDR3 is 14 residues long. Per the germline V gene, CDR1 is MNHNS and CDR2 is SASEGT. V was clipped by 10 bases and J by 4 bases; unmatched bases: 10.

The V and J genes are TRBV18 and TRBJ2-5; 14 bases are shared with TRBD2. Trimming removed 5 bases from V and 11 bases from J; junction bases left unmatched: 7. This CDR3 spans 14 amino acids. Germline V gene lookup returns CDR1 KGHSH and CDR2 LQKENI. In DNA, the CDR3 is TGTGCCAGCTCATCCTCCGGGACTAGCGGGGGACAGTACTTC. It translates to CASSSSGTSGGQYF.

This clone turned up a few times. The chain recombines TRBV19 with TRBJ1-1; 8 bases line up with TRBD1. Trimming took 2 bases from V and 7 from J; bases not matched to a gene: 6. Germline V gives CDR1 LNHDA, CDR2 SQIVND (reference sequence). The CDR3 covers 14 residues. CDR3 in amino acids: CASSIQGAIGEAFF. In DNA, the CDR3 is TGTGCCAGTAGTATACAGGGGGCGATTGGTGAAGCTTTCTTT. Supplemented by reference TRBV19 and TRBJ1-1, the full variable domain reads DGGITQSPKYLFRKEGQNVTLSCEQNLNHDAMYWYRQDPGQGLRLIYYSQIVNDFQKGDIAEGYSVSREKKESFPLTVTSAQKNPTAFYLCASSIQGAIGEAFFGQGTRLTVV.

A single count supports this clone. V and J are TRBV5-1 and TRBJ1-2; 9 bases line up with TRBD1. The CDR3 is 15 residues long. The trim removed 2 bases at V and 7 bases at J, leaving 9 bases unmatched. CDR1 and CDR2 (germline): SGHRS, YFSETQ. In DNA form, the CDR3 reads TGCGCCAGCAGCTTTGGGACAGGGTGGAGCGGTGGCTACACCTTC. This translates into CASSFGTGWSGGYTF.

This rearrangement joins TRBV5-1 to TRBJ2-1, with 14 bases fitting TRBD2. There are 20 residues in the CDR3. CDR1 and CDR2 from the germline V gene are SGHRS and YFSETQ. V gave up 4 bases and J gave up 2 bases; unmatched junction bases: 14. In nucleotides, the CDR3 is TGCGCCAGCAGCCCAAATTCCGGGACTAGCGGGAGTGGGGCCTACAATGAGCAGTTCTTC. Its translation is CASSPNSGTSGSGAYNEQFF.

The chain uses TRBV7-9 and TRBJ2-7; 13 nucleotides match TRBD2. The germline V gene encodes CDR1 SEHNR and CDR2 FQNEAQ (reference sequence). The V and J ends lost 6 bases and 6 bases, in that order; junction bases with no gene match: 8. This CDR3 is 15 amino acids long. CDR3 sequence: CASSLPGLAGREQYF. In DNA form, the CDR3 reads TGTGCCAGCAGTTTGCCGGGACTAGCGGGACGCGAGCAGTACTTC.

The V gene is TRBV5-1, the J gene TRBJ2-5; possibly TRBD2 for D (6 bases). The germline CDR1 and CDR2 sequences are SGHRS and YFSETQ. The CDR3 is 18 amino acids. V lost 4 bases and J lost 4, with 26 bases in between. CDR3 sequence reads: CASSRTTLAIMVGETQYF. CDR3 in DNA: TGCGCCAGCAGCCGCACGACTCTAGCGATTATGGTAGGAGAGACCCAGTACTTC.

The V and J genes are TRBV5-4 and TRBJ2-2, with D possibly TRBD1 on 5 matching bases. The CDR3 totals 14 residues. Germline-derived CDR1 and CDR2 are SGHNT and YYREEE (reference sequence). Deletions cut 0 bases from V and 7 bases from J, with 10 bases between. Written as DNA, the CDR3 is TGTGCCAGCAGCTTGGTTCAGGGTAGCGGGGAGCTGTTTTTT. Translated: CASSLVQGSGELFF.

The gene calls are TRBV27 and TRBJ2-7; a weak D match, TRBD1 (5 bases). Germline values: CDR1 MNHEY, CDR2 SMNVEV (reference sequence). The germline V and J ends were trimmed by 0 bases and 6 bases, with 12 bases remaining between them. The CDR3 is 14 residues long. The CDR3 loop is CASSLSRQGSEQYF. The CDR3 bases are TGTGCCAGCAGTTTATCGCGTCAGGGCTCCGAGCAGTACTTC.

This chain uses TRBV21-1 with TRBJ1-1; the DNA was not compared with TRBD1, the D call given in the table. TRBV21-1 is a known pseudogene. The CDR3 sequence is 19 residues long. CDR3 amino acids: CASSVPKAQGPKWNTEAFF. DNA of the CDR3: TGTGCCAGCAGCGTCCCTAAGGCTCAGGGGCCAAAATGGAACACTGAAGCTTTCTTT.

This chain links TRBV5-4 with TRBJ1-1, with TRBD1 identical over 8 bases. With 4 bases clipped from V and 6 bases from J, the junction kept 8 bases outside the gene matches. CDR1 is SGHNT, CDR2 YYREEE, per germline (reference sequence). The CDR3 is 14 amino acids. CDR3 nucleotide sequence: TGTGCCAGCAGCCGGACAGGGATGTTGGCTGAAGCTTTCTTT. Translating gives CASSRTGMLAEAFF.

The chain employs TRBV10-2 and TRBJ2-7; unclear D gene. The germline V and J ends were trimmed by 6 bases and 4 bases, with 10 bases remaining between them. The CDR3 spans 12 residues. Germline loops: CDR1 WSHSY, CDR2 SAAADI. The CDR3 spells CASRHTSYEQYF. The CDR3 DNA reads TGCGCCAGCAGGCATACAAGTTACGAGCAGTACTTC.

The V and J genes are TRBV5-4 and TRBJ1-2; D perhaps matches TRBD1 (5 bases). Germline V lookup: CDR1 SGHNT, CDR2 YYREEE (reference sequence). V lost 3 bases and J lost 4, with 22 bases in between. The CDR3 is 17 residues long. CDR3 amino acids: CASSSKTDMGGSYGYTF. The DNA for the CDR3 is TGTGCCAGCAGCTCAAAGACAGACATGGGCGGTTCCTATGGCTACACCTTC.

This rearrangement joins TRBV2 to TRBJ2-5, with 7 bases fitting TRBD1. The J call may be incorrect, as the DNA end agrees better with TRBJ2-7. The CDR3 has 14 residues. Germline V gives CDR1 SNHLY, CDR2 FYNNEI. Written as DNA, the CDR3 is TGTGCCAGCAGGGCGATAGGGGGCGCGTACGAGCAGTACTTC. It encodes CASRAIGGAYEQYF.

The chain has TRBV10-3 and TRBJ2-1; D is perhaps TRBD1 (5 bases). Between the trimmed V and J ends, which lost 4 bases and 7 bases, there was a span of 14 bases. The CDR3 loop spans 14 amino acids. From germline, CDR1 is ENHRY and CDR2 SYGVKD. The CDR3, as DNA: TGTGCCATCAGTGTATCGGACAATCCAAATGAGCAGTTCTTC. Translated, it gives CAISVSDNPNEQFF.